This T cell receptor beta chain was sequenced during a study of T cells after yellow fever vaccination. Study-level findings and limits: Detected again after the booster were most primary-vaccination clones, at nearly 97% CD4 and roughly 88% CD8.

This clonotype occurred many times. What it recognizes is unknown. A 5'RACE template-switching step, the method used to make TCR cDNA, added a universal primer site and UMIs. TCRdb re-called the 5' RACE reads through MiXCR, storing one row per CDR3 protein. The table lists a few hundred thousand distinct CDR3 sequences, 6.8% of them singletons. V lost 0 bases, J lost 6 bases, and 11 bases lay in between. CDR1 LNHNV and CDR2 YYDKDF come from the germline V gene (reference sequence). The CDR3 length is 15 residues. J is TRBJ1-4 and V is TRBV15, with no clear D. The TCR comes from a man in his late teens or twenties who received the YFV17D yellow fever vaccine. The material sequenced was PBMCs, taken roughly seven weeks after the first yellow fever vaccination. The CDR3 protein is CATSRDLGWDEKLFF. CDR3 DNA: TGTGCCACCAGCAGAGATCTGGGGTGGGATGAAAAACTGTTTTTT.